The 3 T cell receptor beta chains listed next were all sequenced from one sample in a study of cytomegalovirus exposure and HLA in healthy donors. Researchers ran the PCR with 60 Vbeta and 13 Jbeta primers. Repertoires were generated with immunoSEQ multiplex PCR, while TCRdb's copy carries only in-frame clones and drops some. The ten top clones account for 15% to 20%, within a sample of tens of thousands of clones. Sequencing input: PBMCs. Receptors originate from a male donor in good health and CMV-seropositive.

The rearrangement joins TRBV18 to TRBJ1-5, with 7 bases identical to TRBD1. The length of the CDR3 is 16 residues. V trimming: 4 bases; J trimming: 1 base; junction bases outside the gene matches: 7. CDR1 KGHSH and CDR2 LQKENI come from the germline V gene. The CDR3 DNA reads as TGTGCCAGCTCACAACTACAGGGGAGAAGCAATCAGCCCCAGCATTTT. Encoded protein: CASSQLQGRSNQPQHF.

The chain joins TRBV5-1 to TRBJ1-4; weak D call: TRBD1 (6 bases). Germline lookup yields CDR1 SGHRS and CDR2 YFSETQ. CDR3 length: 14 amino acids. V was cut by 7 bases and J by 6 bases, with 16 bases left in between. CDR3 DNA: TGCGCCAGCGCGTCACAGGGAGGGGATGAAAAACTGTTTTTT. This sequence encodes CASASQGGDEKLFF.

This rearrangement joins TRBV6-5 to TRBJ1-5, with TRBD1 as a possible D gene (6 bases). From germline, CDR1 is MNHEY and CDR2 SVGAGI. This CDR3 is 15 amino acids long. Trimming removed 0 bases at V and 7 bases at J, with 13 bases between. CDR3 sequence: CASSYSTGQGQPQHF. As DNA, the CDR3 is TGTGCCAGCAGTTACTCAACAGGCCAGGGGCAGCCCCAGCATTTT.